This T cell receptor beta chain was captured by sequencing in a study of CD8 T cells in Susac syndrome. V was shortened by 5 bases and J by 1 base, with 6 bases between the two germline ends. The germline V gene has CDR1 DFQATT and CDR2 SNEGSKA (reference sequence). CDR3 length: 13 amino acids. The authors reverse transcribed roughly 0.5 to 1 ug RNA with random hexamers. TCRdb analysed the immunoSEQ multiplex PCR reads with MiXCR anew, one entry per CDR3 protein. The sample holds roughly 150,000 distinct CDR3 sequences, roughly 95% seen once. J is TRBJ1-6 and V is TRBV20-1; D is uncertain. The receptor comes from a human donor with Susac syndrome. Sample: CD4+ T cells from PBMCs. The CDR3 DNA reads TGCAGTGCTCGGGGATCCTATAATTCACCCCTCCACTTT. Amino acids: CSARGSYNSPLHF.